These 10 T cell receptor beta chains came from one sample sequenced in a study of T-cell reconstitution after alpha-beta-depleted transplantation in children. TCRbeta library construction was performed incorporating unique molecular identifiers. TCRdb itself ran the PCR reads through MiXCR, one entry per CDR3 protein. This table holds about 600,000 distinct CDR3 sequences, roughly a tenth found once. Here the sequenced sample was PBMCs from the stem cell graft donor, taken from the stem cell graft. These receptors were obtained from a human donor who donated a stem cell graft to a child with acute myeloid leukemia.

The sample holds many counts of this clonotype. V and J are TRBV20-1 and TRBJ2-7, with TRBD2 matching 7 bases. Germline V gene sequence: CDR1 DFQATT, CDR2 SNEGSKA (reference sequence). CDR3 size: 12 residues. The J segment lost 2 bases and the V segment lost 8 bases, leaving 6 bases of the junction unmatched. CDR3 amino acids: CSTAGDPYEQYF. The DNA of the CDR3 is TGCAGTACGGCGGGGGACCCCTACGAGCAGTACTTC.

This clonotype has at least ten counts. This chain uses TRBV4-3 with TRBJ2-3, with D tentatively TRBD2 (5 bases). The germline CDR1 and CDR2 sequences are LGHNA and YSLEER. V shed 4 bases and J shed 0 bases, with 11 bases lying between them. The CDR3 sequence is 15 residues long. CDR3 nucleotide sequence: TGCGCCAGCAGCCGGGAGATTACTAGCACAGATACGCAGTATTTT. Protein sequence: CASSREITSTDTQYF.

This clonotype has just a few counts. This chain connects TRBV6-2 or TRBV6-3 to TRBJ2-1; 9 bases are shared with TRBD1. CDR1 and CDR2 from the germline V gene are MNHEY and SVGEGT. The CDR3 is 15 amino acids. CDR3 coding DNA: TGTTTGGGCTCTGGGACAGGGTTTGGCTACAATGAGCAGTTCTTC. Amino acid sequence: CLGSGTGFGYNEQFF.

This clonotype has only a few counts. The rearrangement links TRBV6-1 to TRBJ2-7, with D perhaps matching TRBD1 or TRBD2 (5 bases each). V was trimmed by 6 bases and J by 6 bases, leaving 24 bases between them. The CDR3 totals 16 residues. Germline V gene sequence: CDR1 MNHNS, CDR2 SASEGT. The CDR3, as DNA: TGTGCCAGCAGCCTGGGGCTGGAGGTGTTTTGGGGCGAGCAGTACTTC. Translating it yields CASSLGLEVFWGEQYF.

This clonotype was picked up a small number of times. This chain joins TRBV18 and TRBJ2-1, with TRBD2 identical over 9 bases. The CDR3 is 17 residues long. V lost 0 bases to trimming and J lost 5 bases; unmatched junction nucleotides: 8. The germline V gene encodes CDR1 KGHSH and CDR2 LQKENI. CDR3 amino acids: CASSPPGSGSAHNEQFF. The CDR3 coding sequence is TGTGCCAGCTCACCACCGGGTAGCGGGAGTGCCCACAATGAGCAGTTCTTC.

This clonotype appeared many times. The rearrangement joins TRBV6-1 to TRBJ1-1, with D perhaps matching TRBD1 (5 bases). Germline loops: CDR1 MNHNS, CDR2 SASEGT. This CDR3 comprises 14 residues. Trimming cost V 6 bases and J 5 bases, with 16 bases left between them. This chain's CDR3 is CASSPLGTGTEAFF. The DNA of the CDR3 is TGTGCCAGCAGCCCGCTAGGGACTGGGACTGAAGCTTTCTTT.

The rearrangement links TRBV7-2 to TRBJ2-1; D not certain. This CDR3 contains 15 residues. V dropped 0 bases and J dropped 1 base, with 7 bases sitting between them. CDR1 SGHTA and CDR2 FQGNSA come from the germline V gene. The CDR3 region has the DNA TGTGCCAGCAGCTTAGCTGGGCAGTCCTACAATGAGCAGTTCTTC. This sequence encodes CASSLAGQSYNEQFF.

This clonotype was seen a few times. The chain combines TRBV10-3 with TRBJ2-5, with 7 bases identical to TRBD2. The germline gives CDR1 ENHRY, CDR2 SYGVKD. The CDR3 runs to 14 residues. J was trimmed by 4 bases and V by 4 bases; bases with no gene match: 6. The CDR3 here is CAISGGGTGETQYF. The CDR3 DNA follows: TGTGCCATCAGTGGGGGAGGGACCGGAGAGACCCAGTACTTC.

The table lists this clonotype with a few counts. The chain combines TRBV6-2 or TRBV6-3 with TRBJ2-2, with D maybe TRBD1 (6 bases). The CDR3 is 15 amino acids. V gave up 8 bases and J gave up 7 bases, with 20 bases separating them. Germline assignment: CDR1 MNHEY and CDR2 SVGEGT. The CDR3 is CASGPGALRGGELFF. In DNA form, the CDR3 reads TGTGCCAGCGGGCCAGGGGCACTGAGAGGCGGGGAGCTGTTTTTT.

The V call is TRBV6-5, the J call TRBJ1-1; 7 bases map to TRBD1. This CDR3 spans 12 amino acids. Germline CDR1 MNHEY, CDR2 SVGAGI. The junction had 6 bases not matched to a gene; V was cut back by 4 bases and J by 10 bases. In DNA, the CDR3 is TGTGCCAGCAGTTCTACAGGGGACGGAGCTTTCTTT. Translated: CASSSTGDGAFF.